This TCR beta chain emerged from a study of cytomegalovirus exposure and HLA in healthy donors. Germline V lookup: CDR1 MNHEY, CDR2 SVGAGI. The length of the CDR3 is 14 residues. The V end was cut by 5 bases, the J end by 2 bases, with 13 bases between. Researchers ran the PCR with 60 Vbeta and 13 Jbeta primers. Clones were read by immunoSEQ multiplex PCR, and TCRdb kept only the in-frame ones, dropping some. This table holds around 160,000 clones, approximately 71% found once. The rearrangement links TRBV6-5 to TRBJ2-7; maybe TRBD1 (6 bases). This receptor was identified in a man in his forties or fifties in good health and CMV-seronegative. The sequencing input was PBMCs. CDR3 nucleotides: TGTGCCAGCAGTCCGCAGACAGGCCCCTACGAGCAGTACTTC. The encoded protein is CASSPQTGPYEQYF.